This note documents a single T cell receptor (beta chain) sequence. At one end the junction does not follow the germline gene, possibly because of a read error. This specimen belongs to a study of T cells in Graves' hyperthyroidism and ophthalmopathy. Per germline, CDR1 SGDLS and CDR2 YYNGEE. This CDR3 is built from 15 residues. RNA transcripts were the template for amplifying TCR beta CDR3 regions. HTBI primers were the set used in a first-round RT-PCR of the TCR CDR3. TCRdb reprocessed the multiplex PCR reads via MiXCR and lists one record per CDR3 protein. This table holds 500,000 to 750,000 distinct CDR3 sequences, around a sixth found once.

The chain uses TRBV9 and TRBJ2-1, with D perhaps given as TRBD1 or TRBD2 (5 bases each). Sequenced sample: blood. This sequence was found in a woman aged 25 to 45 with Graves' hyperthyroidism. The CDR3 loop is CTSSGLTQTGNEQFF. The CDR3 DNA reads as TGTACCAGCAGCGGCCTAACCCAAACAGGCAATGAGCAGTTCTTC.